This T cell receptor beta chain stems from a study of CD4 T cells in relation to SARS-CoV-2 and coronaviruses. Study-wide points: Pre-pandemic and post-infection samples never came from the same donor. Compared with monoreactive clones, crossreactive clones showed significantly weaker SARS-CoV-2 expansion.

Germline CDR1 and CDR2: SGHRS and YFSETQ. Trimming stripped 1 base from V and 2 bases from J, with 15 bases between. The CDR3 contains 16 residues. Only in-frame clones appear in the TCRdb table, and some are missing; sequencing was by immunoSEQ multiplex PCR. The data hold some 65,000 clones, with over 80% observed a single time. Before the COVID-19 pandemic, during about 2011-2019, CD4+ T cells were taken from unexposed donors. To note about this clone: Its antigen is unknown.

V gene TRBV5-1 combines with J gene TRBJ1-1; weak D call: TRBD1 (5 bases). This sequence was found in a human donor in good health. Material for sequencing was memory CD4+ T cells from PBMCs. The CDR3 DNA follows: TGCGCCAGCAGCTTGTCCGGGGCGGTGTACAACACTGAAGCTTTCTTT. Residues: CASSLSGAVYNTEAFF.